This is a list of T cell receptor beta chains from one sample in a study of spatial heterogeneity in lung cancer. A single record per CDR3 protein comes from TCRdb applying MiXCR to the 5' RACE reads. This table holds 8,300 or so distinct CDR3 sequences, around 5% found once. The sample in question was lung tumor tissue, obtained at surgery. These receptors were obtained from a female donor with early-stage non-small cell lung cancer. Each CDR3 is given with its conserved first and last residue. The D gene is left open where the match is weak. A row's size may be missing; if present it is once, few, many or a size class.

CASRLTLSTDTQYF | TGTGCCAGCAGATTGACACTGAGCACAGATACGCAGTATTTT | TRBJ2-3 | NA | many | TRBV6-5
CASSIGQTEETQYF | TGTGCCAGCAGCATAGGCCAGACCGAGGAGACCCAGTACTTC | TRBJ2-5 | NA | many | TRBV11-2
CASSLDEDTQYF | TGTGCCAGCAGCTTAGACGAAGATACGCAGTATTTT | TRBJ2-3 | NA | many | TRBV7-2
CASRDRDRGPEQYF | TGTGCCAGCAGGGACCGGGACAGGGGGCCCGAGCAGTACTTC | TRBJ2-7 | TRBD1 | many | TRBV2
CASSIGPNTGELFF | TGTGCCAGTAGTATCGGGCCGAACACCGGGGAGCTGTTTTTT | TRBJ2-2 | NA | many | TRBV19
CSARDKVNNEQFF | TGCAGTGCTAGAGATAAGGTAAACAATGAGCAGTTCTTC | TRBJ2-1 | NA | many | TRBV20-1
CASSLSREDEQYF | TGTGCCAGCAGCTTATCCAGGGAAGACGAGCAGTACTTC | TRBJ2-7 | NA | few | TRBV11-3
CSAPEREHYNEQFF | TGCAGTGCCCCTGAGCGGGAGCATTACAATGAGCAGTTCTTC | TRBJ2-1 | TRBD2 | many | TRBV20-1
CASSSTGGKTEAFF | TGTGCCAGCAGTTCCACAGGGGGCAAAACTGAAGCTTTCTTT | TRBJ1-1 | TRBD1 | many | TRBV28
CSAELQGDFNEKLFF | TGCAGTGCTGAATTACAGGGGGACTTTAATGAAAAACTGTTTTTT | TRBJ1-4 | TRBD1 | many | TRBV20-1
CASSYPTSGRYEQYF | TGTGCCAGCAGTTACCCTACTAGCGGGAGGTACGAGCAGTACTTC | TRBJ2-7 | TRBD2 | many | TRBV6-6
CASSEGFGATQETQYF | TGTGCCAGCAGTGAAGGGTTTGGAGCGACCCAAGAGACCCAGTACTTC | TRBJ2-5 | NA | many | TRBV25-1
CSALPPIAGNTIYF | TGCAGTGCCCTTCCACCCATCGCAGGAAACACCATATATTTT | TRBJ1-3 | NA | many | TRBV20-1
CASSAGGETQYF | TGCGCCAGCAGCGCGGGCGGGGAGACCCAGTACTTC | TRBJ2-5 | NA | many | TRBV5-1
CASSVAVGGGETQYF | TGTGCCAGCAGCGTAGCAGTTGGGGGCGGAGAGACCCAGTACTTC | TRBJ2-5 | NA | medium-sized | TRBV9
CSAMTNEQYF | TGCAGTGCTATGACTAACGAGCAGTACTTC | TRBJ2-7 | NA | many | TRBV20-1
CASSGLAGDTQYF | TGTGCCAGCAGTGGACTAGCTGGAGATACGCAGTATTTT | TRBJ2-3 | TRBD2 | many | TRBV2
CSAIPYQGAKNQPQHF | TGCAGTGCTATCCCCTACCAGGGGGCCAAAAATCAGCCCCAGCATTTT | TRBJ1-5 | TRBD1 | many | TRBV20-1
CASSTGLSNNEQFF | TGTGCTAGCAGCACGGGACTATCGAACAATGAGCAGTTCTTC | TRBJ2-1 | TRBD2 | medium-sized | TRBV7-7
CASSPSRGEANYGYTF | TGTGCCAGCAGCCCTAGTAGGGGGGAAGCTAACTATGGCTACACCTTC | TRBJ1-2 | NA | many | TRBV7-9
CASSLPSDRASGELFF | TGTGCCAGCAGTCTCCCCTCCGACAGGGCTAGCGGGGAGCTGTTTTTT | TRBJ2-2 | TRBD1 | large | TRBV28
CSVEKEQFF | TGCAGCGTTGAAAAGGAGCAGTTCTTC | TRBJ2-1 | NA | medium-sized | TRBV29-1
CASSLEGARQPQHF | TGTGCCAGCAGCTTAGAAGGGGCACGGCAGCCCCAGCATTTT | TRBJ1-5 | NA | many | TRBV7-8
CASSLFLAGGLYF | TGTGCCAGCAGTTTATTCCTAGCGGGAGGGCTGTACTTC | TRBJ2-7 | TRBD2 | medium-sized | TRBV28
CATSEASSSTDTQYF | TGTGCCACCAGTGAGGCCAGTTCCAGCACAGATACGCAGTATTTT | TRBJ2-3 | NA | NA | TRBV24-1
CAWSVQAGGTEAFF | TGTGCCTGGAGTGTACAGGCCGGGGGCACTGAAGCTTTCTTT | TRBJ1-1 | NA | medium-sized | TRBV30
CASSPKGKLNTGELFF | TGTGCCAGCAGCCCTAAAGGGAAGCTGAACACCGGGGAGCTGTTTTTT | TRBJ2-2 | NA | medium-sized | TRBV7-3
CATSTTQQAYGYTF | TGTGCCACCAGCACAACCCAGCAGGCCTATGGCTACACCTTC | TRBJ1-2 | NA | medium-sized | TRBV15
CSARDAGDTEAFF | TGCAGTGCTAGAGATGCAGGGGACACTGAAGCTTTCTTT | TRBJ1-1 | NA | many | TRBV20-1
CSAKEATDVEQFF | TGCAGTGCTAAGGAGGCTACCGATGTTGAGCAGTTCTTC | TRBJ2-1 | NA | many | TRBV20-1
CASSSLEADSGANVLTF | TGTGCCAGCAGTTCCCTAGAGGCAGACTCTGGGGCCAACGTCCTGACTTTC | TRBJ2-6 | NA | many | TRBV6-5
CASSYDSNQPQHF | TGTGCCAGCAGTTACGACTCAAATCAGCCCCAGCATTTT | TRBJ1-5 | NA | medium-sized | TRBV12-3/TRBV12-4
CSVGTIGTGLAYNEQFF | TGCAGCGTTGGTACCATAGGGACGGGACTAGCTTACAATGAGCAGTTCTTC | TRBJ2-1 | TRBD2 | many | TRBV29-1
CASSQDRAAKNIQYF | TGTGCCAGCAGTCAGGACAGGGCTGCCAAAAACATTCAGTACTTC | TRBJ2-4 | TRBD1 | many | TRBV6-6
CASSLGMPYNEQFF | TGTGCCAGCAGCTTAGGCATGCCCTACAATGAGCAGTTCTTC | TRBJ2-1 | NA | many | TRBV13
CSARDLLAGHTDTQYF | TGCAGTGCTAGAGATCTGCTAGCGGGGCACACAGATACGCAGTATTTT | TRBJ2-3 | TRBD2 | many | TRBV20-1
CASSPTERAGEGEQYF | TGTGCCAGCAGCCCAACCGAAAGAGCGGGAGAAGGAGAGCAGTACTTC | TRBJ2-7 | TRBD2 | medium-sized | TRBV5-4
CAISESGDRGHEQYF | TGTGCCATCAGTGAGTCTGGGGACAGGGGCCACGAGCAGTACTTC | TRBJ2-7 | TRBD1 | many | TRBV10-3
CASSQVGMDLSSEYF | TGTGCCAGCAGCCAAGTGGGGATGGACCTGTCCTCGGAGTACTTC | TRBJ2-7 | NA | many | TRBV4-2
CASSPSGRADTQYF | TGTGCCAGCAGCCCTAGCGGGAGGGCGGATACGCAGTATTTT | TRBJ2-3 | TRBD2 | many | TRBV12-3/TRBV12-4
CASSYGTATNEKLFF | TGCGCCAGCAGCTACGGGACTGCAACTAATGAAAAACTGTTTTTT | TRBJ1-4 | NA | hyperexpanded | TRBV5-1
CASSLGTATHGYTF | TGCGCCAGCAGCTTAGGGACCGCCACCCATGGCTACACCTTC | TRBJ1-2 | NA | medium-sized | TRBV5-1
CASSGETGELFF | TGTGCCAGCTCTGGGGAGACCGGGGAGCTGTTTTTT | TRBJ2-2 | NA | medium-sized | TRBV12-3/TRBV12-4
CASSLIRVNTEAFF | TGCGCCAGCAGCTTGATTAGGGTGAACACTGAAGCTTTCTTT | TRBJ1-1 | NA | many | TRBV5-1
CASSVDQTRGSGGDSPLHF | TGTGCCAGCAGCGTGGACCAAACGAGGGGGTCAGGGGGCGATTCACCCCTCCACTTT | TRBJ1-6 | TRBD1 | few | TRBV9
CASRPADMNTEAFF | TGTGCCAGCAGACCCGCCGACATGAACACTGAAGCTTTCTTT | TRBJ1-1 | NA | few | TRBV6-5
CASSLSGGGSSNYGYTF | TGTGCCAGCAGTTTATCGGGAGGTGGCTCCTCTAACTATGGCTACACCTTC | TRBJ1-2 | NA | many | TRBV28
CASTLTSAGKETQYF | TGTGCCAGCACCCTGACTAGCGCGGGGAAAGAGACCCAGTACTTC | TRBJ2-5 | TRBD2 | medium-sized | TRBV28
CASSLGAQMNTEAFF | TGCGCCAGCAGCTTGGGGGCTCAAATGAACACTGAAGCTTTCTTT | TRBJ1-1 | NA | many | TRBV5-1
CASNDRVQPQHF | TGTGCCAGCAACGACAGGGTGCAGCCCCAGCATTTT | TRBJ1-5 | TRBD1 | many | TRBV5-8
CASSPTGIEETQYF | TGTGCCAGCTCGCCGACAGGGATCGAAGAGACCCAGTACTTC | TRBJ2-5 | TRBD1 | many | TRBV18
CASSDRQGTGANVLTF | TGTGCCAGCAGCGACAGACAGGGAACTGGGGCCAACGTCCTGACTTTC | TRBJ2-6 | TRBD1 | many | TRBV9
CASSTGPNSPLHF | TGCGCCAGTTCGACAGGTCCGAATTCACCCCTCCACTTT | TRBJ1-6 | NA | many | TRBV5-1
CSASMGVLGTEAFF | TGCAGTGCTAGTATGGGGGTGCTGGGCACTGAAGCTTTCTTT | TRBJ1-1 | NA | many | TRBV20-1
CASSPRGEKLFF | TGTGCCAGCAGCCCCAGGGGTGAAAAACTGTTTTTT | TRBJ1-4 | NA | many | TRBV12-3/TRBV12-4